The 9 T cell receptor beta chains presented below share a single source sample, sequenced in a study of OX40 agonist ivuxolimab in advanced cancers. The protocol was immunoSEQ multiplex PCR, while the TCRdb copy is restricted to in-frame clones and leaves out a portion. The table shows about 37,000 clones, with 70% to 85% occurring only once. The material sequenced was CD4+ or CD8+ T cells sorted from blood, taken in a trial of the OX40 agonist ivuxolimab. The receptors here all came from an adult with an advanced solid tumor such as melanoma, head and neck, liver or kidney cancer.

V gene TRBV4-1 combines with J gene TRBJ2-5, with D perhaps TRBD2 (5 bases). Looked up from germline, CDR1 is MGHRA and CDR2 is YSYEKL. Trimming took off 3 bases at V and 2 bases at J, with 19 bases between the two ends. This CDR3 comprises 17 residues. CDR3 DNA: TGCGCCAGCAGCCAGGACCTCATGTTAGGGAGACAAGAGACCCAGTACTTC. Translating it yields CASSQDLMLGRQETQYF.

The CDR3 coding sequence is TGTGCCAGCAGCCAACCCGACAGGGACGAACAAGAGACCCAGTACTTC. This gives the protein CASSQPDRDEQETQYF. The chain is built from TRBV16 and TRBJ2-5; 7 bases line up with TRBD1. The CDR3 consists of 16 residues. With V trimmed by 2 bases and J by 2 bases, 8 bases remained unmatched. Germline V lookup: CDR1 KGHSY, CDR2 FQNENV.

The gene calls are TRBV27 and TRBJ1-1, with 10 positions matching TRBD1. Trimming cost V 5 bases and J 4 bases; bases outside gene matches: 4. The CDR3 has 14 residues. From germline, CDR1 is MNHEY and CDR2 SMNVEV (reference sequence). The chain's CDR3 is CASSPGQGVTEAFF. CDR3 nucleotide sequence: TGTGCCAGCAGTCCAGGACAGGGGGTCACTGAAGCTTTCTTT.

This clone was detected a few times. At one of its ends the junction is not consistent with the germline gene, which may arise from a read error. V gene TRBV7-7 combines with J gene TRBJ2-5; unclear D gene. The CDR3 runs to 12 residues. Germline assignment: CDR1 SSHAT and CDR2 FNYEAQ (reference sequence). The CDR3 DNA sequence: TGTGCTAGCAGCGACGGACGGGAGACCCAGTACTTC. This translates into CASSDGRETQYF.

The chain is built from TRBV7-3 and TRBJ2-3; 14 bases agree with TRBD2. V lost 5 bases, J lost 4 bases, and 2 bases stayed unmatched. The V gene's germline CDR1 is SGHTA and CDR2 FQGTGA. There are 15 residues in the CDR3. Here the CDR3 DNA reads TGTGCCAGCAGCATGACTAGCGGGGGGGCAGATACGCAGTATTTT. Amino acids: CASSMTSGGADTQYF.

The rearrangement uses TRBV5-1 and TRBJ1-1; 8 bases are a match to TRBD1. V dropped 0 bases and J dropped 0; count of bases not matched to a gene: 4. CDR3 length: 16 amino acids. Germline V gene sequence: CDR1 SGHRS, CDR2 YFSETQ. In nucleotides, the CDR3 is TGCGCCAGCAGCTTGGGGACAGGGCTAATGAACACTGAAGCTTTCTTT. This encodes CASSLGTGLMNTEAFF.

The rearrangement links TRBV27 to TRBJ1-5, with TRBD1 identical over 7 bases. Germline values: CDR1 MNHEY, CDR2 SMNVEV (reference sequence). The CDR3 has 14 amino acids. With V trimmed by 6 bases and J by 3 bases, 5 bases remained unmatched. The CDR3 coding sequence is TGTGCCAGCAGCCTGACAGGGAACAATCAGCCCCAGCATTTT. Translation: CASSLTGNNQPQHF.

This clone was recorded once. The J gene is TRBJ1-1, the V gene TRBV11-1; D may be TRBD1 (6 bases). V was trimmed by 4 bases and J by 9 bases, leaving 18 bases between them. Germline CDR1 and CDR2: SGHAT and FQDESV (reference sequence). This CDR3 has 14 amino acids. In nucleotides, the CDR3 is TGTGCCAGCAGCTCGCTCAGGGGACCAAGCCAAGCTTTCTTT. Amino acids: CASSSLRGPSQAFF. The variable domain in full, completed from reference TRBV11-1 and TRBJ1-1, reads EAEVAQSPRYKITEKSQAVAFWCDPISGHATLYWYRQILGQGPELLVQFQDESVVDDSQLPKDRFSAERLKGVDSTLKIQPAELGDSAMYLCASSSLRGPSQAFFGQGTRLTVV.

The chain uses TRBV11-3 and TRBJ2-7; D gene ambiguous. Trimming cost V 5 bases and J 3 bases, with 14 bases left between them. Germline lookup yields CDR1 SGHNT and CDR2 YENEEA. This CDR3 contains 14 residues. For the CDR3, the DNA is TGTGCCAGCAGCGACGGCGGACCAGGCTACGAGCAGTACTTC. It yields the protein CASSDGGPGYEQYF.